Sequencing of this T cell receptor beta chain was carried out in a study of cytomegalovirus exposure and HLA in healthy donors (dated by TCRdb to about 2017). Regarding the research as a whole: A later analysis indicated that the 90 to 150 validation repertoires were generated on the platform also employed for the roughly 730 repertoires of the first cohort. The study aimed to test whether cataloging public T cell receptors could reveal signatures of past pathogen exposure. A separate validation cohort of approximately 130 different subjects was used in addition to the roughly 640-subject first cohort. The study combined high-throughput TCR immunosequencing, statistical association of individual TCRs with disease status, and machine learning to predict cytomegalovirus infection status. Here is what the overall study found, with its caveats: While some public TCRs were present in many individuals, most TCR sequences turned up only very rarely across donors. The authors suggested that the approach could potentially be generalized to other disease states and immunological phenotypes. A few of the identified cytomegalovirus-associated TCR beta chains were confirmed in vitro to be specific for cytomegalovirus antigens. In the study, 150 to 200 TCR beta chains were listed as associated with cytomegalovirus. In both the original and validation cohorts, the classifier was reported to diagnose cytomegalovirus status with high specificity and sensitivity. The validation cohort had no HLA typing available for a later analysis, so co-occurrence within that cohort was assessed over all 120 or so repertoires. A later analysis found that TCRs clustered in the first cohort also tended to co-occur in the roughly 110 validation repertoires, with just under 95% of cluster scores above 0.

The library came from the immunoSEQ multiplex PCR assay. The paper's processing steps were these. To diagnose cytomegalovirus status from the catalog of TCR beta chain sequences, a statistical classification framework was built. Not all clones reach the TCRdb copy of this immuneACCESS table, which keeps in-frame sequences only. Checked studies attribute under half of the gap to unresolved V genes and leave the rest unexplained. V and J calls and clone size are those listed in that table; D and trimming were worked out from the DNA. This sample holds under 200,000 clones; 96% were observed only once. The ten top clones hold approximately 1% of the sample. The donors were included in the validation cohort of roughly 120 subjects, a group kept apart from the approximately 650-subject first cohort. Taken from the germline V gene, the CDR1 and CDR2 loops are MGHRA and YSYEKL. The CDR3 covers 14 residues, taking in both the cysteine and the phenylalanine. Just the 42-base CDR3 DNA is kept, in frame starting at base 1. V is pared back by 7 bases and J by 0 bases, with 12 bases lying between the germline termini.

As to this clone: Its antigen is unknown. No per-base quality is available; no much larger clone lies one base away.

Recombination linked TRBV4-1 to TRBJ1-1; tentative D gene TRBD1, with 5 bases matching. This clonotype was obtained from a woman under 30 in good health and CMV-seronegative. Sequenced material: PBMCs. CDR3 protein: CASNGHSMNTEAFF. The sequenced DNA is TGCGCCAGCAACGGACACTCCATGAACACTGAAGCTTTCTTT.